A selection of T cell receptor beta chains follows, all from one sample in a study of shared clonotypes between healthy human individuals. The table came from immunoSEQ multiplex PCR; TCRdb's copy has only in-frame clones and leaves some out. The sample holds under 2,500,000 clones; under 97% are singletons and the top ten take roughly 0.13%. The sequenced sample consisted of naive CD4+ T cells sorted from blood. The receptors were sampled from a young man in good health. CDR3s include the opening cysteine and the closing phenylalanine or tryptophan. The D gene is left open where the match is weak. The size of a clone is reported for some rows only, either as once, few or many, or as a class for expanded clones.

size,D,J,V,DNA,CDR3
once,NA,TRBJ1-4,TRBV7-9,TGTGCCAGCAGCTTAGGTACGGGTGAAAAACTGTTTTTT,CASSLGTGEKLFF
NA,NA,TRBJ2-5,TRBV5-1,TGCGCCAGCAGCTTGTCACCCGGCGGGGCCCAAGAGACCCAGTACTTC,CASSLSPGGAQETQYF
NA,NA,TRBJ1-1,TRBV28,TGTGCCAGCAGCCCCAACAAGGTGAACACTGAAGCTTTCTTT,CASSPNKVNTEAFF
NA,TRBD1,TRBJ2-3,TRBV29-1,TGCAGTTCCGGACAGGGAAGCACAGATACGCAGTATTTT,CSSGQGSTDTQYF
NA,NA,TRBJ1-6,TRBV5-1,TGCGCCAGCAGCTTTTCACCCCTCCACTTT,CASSFSPLHF
NA,TRBD1,TRBJ2-7,TRBV2,TGTGCCAGCAAAGGACAGGGACACTCCTACGAGCAGTACTTC,CASKGQGHSYEQYF
NA,NA,TRBJ2-7,TRBV29-1,TGCAGCGTTGGACAGGTTTCCTACGAGCAGTACTTC,CSVGQVSYEQYF
NA,NA,TRBJ1-6,TRBV7-2,TGTGCCAGCAGCCCACGAGGGGCGTATAATTCACCCCTCCACTTT,CASSPRGAYNSPLHF
NA,NA,TRBJ2-3,TRBV27,TGTGCCAGCAGTCAGGGCAGGAGCACAGATACGCAGTATTTT,CASSQGRSTDTQYF
NA,TRBD1,TRBJ2-1,TRBV4-3,TGCGCCAGCAGCCAAGTTCTAGGGACAGGATCCCCCAATGAGCAGTTCTTC,CASSQVLGTGSPNEQFF
NA,TRBD1,TRBJ1-4,TRBV5-1,TGCGCCAGCAGCTTTGGGCAGGGACAGGAAAAACTGTTTTTT,CASSFGQGQEKLFF
NA,TRBD1,TRBJ1-4,TRBV5-6,TGTGCCAGCAGCCGACAGGGGGTAAATGAAAAACTGTTTTTT,CASSRQGVNEKLFF
NA,TRBD2,TRBJ2-1,TRBV5-8,TGTGCCAGCAGCTTGGTGGGGACTAGCGGGTTATACAATGAGCAGTTCTTC,CASSLVGTSGLYNEQFF
NA,NA,TRBJ1-2,TRBV19,TGTGCCAGTAGTATAGTTAGCAGGGGAGCTAACTATGGCTACACCTTC,CASSIVSRGANYGYTF
NA,NA,TRBJ1-1,TRBV19,TGTGCCAGTAGTATGATGGCGAAACAGGGCCCCACTGAAGCTTTCTTT,CASSMMAKQGPTEAFF
NA,TRBD2,TRBJ2-4,TRBV5-4,TGTGCCAGCAGCTCCGGACTAGCGGATATTGTTGTAGCCAAAAACATTCAGTACTTC,CASSSGLADIVVAKNIQYF
NA,TRBD2,TRBJ2-1,TRBV10-3,TGTGCCATCAGTGAGTCGAAGCTAGCGGGGGTAAATGAGCAGTTCTTC,CAISESKLAGVNEQFF
NA,NA,TRBJ1-1,TRBV18,TGTGCCAGCTCGGTTATTGGACCCGGGGGGAAGTTGACTGAAGCTTTCTTT,CASSVIGPGGKLTEAFF
NA,TRBD2,TRBJ2-2,TRBV6-1,TGTGCCAGCAGGCTAGCGGGGGCTACCGGGGAGCTGTTTTTT,CASRLAGATGELFF
NA,NA,TRBJ2-5,TRBV11-2,TGTGCCAGCACCCAGCGGTTGGCGGAGACCCAGTACTTC,CASTQRLAETQYF
NA,TRBD2,TRBJ2-7,TRBV2,TGTGCCAGCAGGCCGACTAGCGGCGAGCAGTACTTC,CASRPTSGEQYF
NA,TRBD1,TRBJ2-4,TRBV19,TGTGCCAGTAGTCCCACAGGGGGACTAGCCAAAAACATTCAGTACTTC,CASSPTGGLAKNIQYF
NA,NA,TRBJ2-1,TRBV10-3,TGTGCCATCAGTGAGTCGACTAGTATGGGCAATGAGCAGTTCTTC,CAISESTSMGNEQFF
NA,NA,TRBJ2-6,TRBV28,TGTGCCAGCACTCTCCAGTCTGGGGCCAACGTCCTGACTTTC,CASTLQSGANVLTF
NA,TRBD2,TRBJ2-7,TRBV7-9,TGTGCCAGCAGCTTAGTCCTAGCGGGAGGCTACGAGCAGTACTTC,CASSLVLAGGYEQYF
NA,NA,TRBJ2-1,TRBV10-2,TGCGCCAGCAGTAGGAGCTCCTACAATGAGCAGTTCTTC,CASSRSSYNEQFF
NA,NA,TRBJ2-1,TRBV27,TGTGCCAGCAGTTTATCCCACAGGCTAAGCTACAATGAGCAGTTCTTC,CASSLSHRLSYNEQFF
NA,NA,TRBJ2-7,TRBV28,TGTGCCAGCAGTTTTCCGATACCCCCATACGAGCAGTACTTC,CASSFPIPPYEQYF
NA,TRBD1,TRBJ1-5,TRBV19,TGTGCCAGTAGTATAATGGGACAGGTTAGCAATCAGCCCCAGCATTTT,CASSIMGQVSNQPQHF
once,NA,TRBJ2-4,TRBV7-9,TGTGCCACCGCGGGGAATCCCAAAAACATTCAGTACTTC,CATAGNPKNIQYF
NA,NA,TRBJ2-5,TRBV4-1,TGCGCCAGCAGCCTTCTCAGTCCGGGAGAGACCCAGTACTTC,CASSLLSPGETQYF
NA,NA,TRBJ2-3,TRBV25-1,TGTGCCAGCAGGGGCTCCACAGATACGCAGTATTTT,CASRGSTDTQYF
NA,NA,TRBJ1-1,TRBV6-1,TGTGCCAGCAGTGTTGTGGGGGGAACTGAAGCTTTCTTT,CASSVVGGTEAFF
NA,NA,TRBJ2-3,TRBV9,TGTGCCAGCAGCGTGGCCGGCACAGATACGCAGTATTTT,CASSVAGTDTQYF
NA,NA,TRBJ2-5,TRBV7-9,TGTGCCAGCAGCCACTCCGGCAGGTACCAAGAGACCCGGTACTTC,CASSHSGRYQETRYF
NA,TRBD1,TRBJ2-7,TRBV4-1,TGCGCCAGCAGCCAAGATTTAAGGGACAGGGTCCACGAGCAGTACTTC,CASSQDLRDRVHEQYF
NA,TRBD1,TRBJ1-5,TRBV18,TGTGCCAGCTCAGCTACAGGGGATCAGCCCCAGCATTTT,CASSATGDQPQHF
NA,TRBD1,TRBJ1-2,TRBV28,TGTGCCAGCAGTTTATCAGGGGGCGACTATGGCTACACCTTC,CASSLSGGDYGYTF
NA,TRBD2,TRBJ2-3,TRBV28,TGTGCCAGCAGTTTCGAGTTACTAGCGGGAACAGATACGCAGTATTTT,CASSFELLAGTDTQYF
NA,NA,TRBJ2-7,TRBV11-3,TGTGCCAGCAGCTTAGACAGGGGATCCTACGAGCAGTACTTC,CASSLDRGSYEQYF
NA,NA,TRBJ1-3,TRBV6-1,TGTGCCAGCAGTGTCAATTTTGGGACGTTGGGAAACACCATATATTTT,CASSVNFGTLGNTIYF
NA,NA,TRBJ1-1,TRBV7-8,TGTGCCAGCAGCTTAGATAGGTCGGGAGCTTTCTTT,CASSLDRSGAFF
NA,TRBD2,TRBJ2-7,TRBV5-4,TGTGCCAGCAGCTTGGCGGTAGCGGGAGGTCCCTACGAGCAGTACTTC,CASSLAVAGGPYEQYF
once,NA,TRBJ2-6,TRBV2,TGTGCCAGCAGTGAGGGCGACCCTGGGGCCAACGTCCTGACTTTC,CASSEGDPGANVLTF
NA,NA,TRBJ2-5,TRBV4-2,TGTGCCAGCAGCCAAGATGGGCAAGTAATAAGCGGGGAGACCCAGTACTTC,CASSQDGQVISGETQYF
NA,NA,TRBJ2-1,TRBV11-2,TGTGCCAGCAGCTCAGGGAGCTCCTACAATGAGCAGTTCTTC,CASSSGSSYNEQFF
once,NA,TRBJ1-1,TRBV7-2,TGTGCCAGCAGCCAGCCAGGAGACCTACGAACCCATGAAGCTTTCTTT,CASSQPGDLRTHEAFF
NA,TRBD1,TRBJ1-2,TRBV30,TGTGCCTGGAGCAGAGGACAGGGAGGATCTGGCTACACCTTC,CAWSRGQGGSGYTF
NA,TRBD1,TRBJ2-2,TRBV10-1,TGCGCCAGCAGTGAGTCGGGTCCCGGGACAGGGACCGGGGAGCTGTTTTTT,CASSESGPGTGTGELFF
NA,TRBD1,TRBJ2-1,TRBV10-3,TGTGCCATCAGCCCCGGGACAGGGATATCGAGGAATGAGCAGTTCTTC,CAISPGTGISRNEQFF
NA,TRBD2,TRBJ2-2,TRBV7-9,TGTGCCAGCAGTACTAGCGGTAACACCGGGGAGCTGTTTTTT,CASSTSGNTGELFF
NA,NA,TRBJ2-1,TRBV5-1,TGCGCCAGCACGTCGGACGTCTACAATGAGCAGTTCTTC,CASTSDVYNEQFF
NA,NA,TRBJ2-3,TRBV13,TGTGCCAGCAGGTTGTCGGGCGAACCCACAGATACGCAGTATTTT,CASRLSGEPTDTQYF